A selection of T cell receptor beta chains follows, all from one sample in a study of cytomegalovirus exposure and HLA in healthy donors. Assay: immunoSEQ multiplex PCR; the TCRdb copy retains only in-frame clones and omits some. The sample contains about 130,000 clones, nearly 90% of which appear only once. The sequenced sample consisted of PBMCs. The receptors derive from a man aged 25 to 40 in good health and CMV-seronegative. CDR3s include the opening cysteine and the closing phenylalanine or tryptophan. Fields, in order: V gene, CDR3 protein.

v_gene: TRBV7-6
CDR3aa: CASSPGDRLLGYTF

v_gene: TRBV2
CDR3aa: CASGTGYYEQYF

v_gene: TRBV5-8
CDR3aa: CASSLSSRTYEQYF

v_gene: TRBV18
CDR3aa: CASSPKPPGQLTYEQYF

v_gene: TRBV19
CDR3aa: CASSVLGGGSYEQYF

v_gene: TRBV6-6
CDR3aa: CASSYLGLDIYNEQFF

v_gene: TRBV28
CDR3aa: CASSGLEPYQPQHF

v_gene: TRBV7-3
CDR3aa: CASSRPEGGEHNEQFF

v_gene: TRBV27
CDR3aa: CASSLLTGFGEQYF

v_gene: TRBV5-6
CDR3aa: CASSSGPDRDTQYF

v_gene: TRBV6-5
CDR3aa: CASFQGASYGYTF

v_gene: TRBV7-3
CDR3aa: CASSPSPYGYTF

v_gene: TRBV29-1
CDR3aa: CSVGRTGFGKNIQYF

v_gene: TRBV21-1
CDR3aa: CASSNRPGISNQPQHF

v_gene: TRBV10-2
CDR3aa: CASSDGLKAGELFF

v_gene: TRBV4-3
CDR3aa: CASSQDPLDSSNSPLHF

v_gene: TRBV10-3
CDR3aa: CAISGTGMNTEAFF

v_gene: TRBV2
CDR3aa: CASSGVPTYNEQFF

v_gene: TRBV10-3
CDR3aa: CAISSTSGGPADTQYF

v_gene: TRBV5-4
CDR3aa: CASSPWVGGLDTEAFF

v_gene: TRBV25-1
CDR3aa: CASSEQGGSPLHF

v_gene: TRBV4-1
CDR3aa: CASSQVEGRGNTEAFF

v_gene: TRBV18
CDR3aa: CASSPLRQDSEQYF

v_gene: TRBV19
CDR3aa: CASTSQGRGEKLFF

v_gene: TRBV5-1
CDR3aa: CASRGPGQTSTEAFF

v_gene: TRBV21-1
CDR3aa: CASSNSRGSNTGELFF

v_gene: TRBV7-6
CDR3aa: CASSLVAGGNNEQFF

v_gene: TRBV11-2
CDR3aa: CASSTGTDNSPLHF

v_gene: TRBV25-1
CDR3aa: CASSVAGGSYNEQFF

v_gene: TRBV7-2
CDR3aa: CASSFRDSYGYTF

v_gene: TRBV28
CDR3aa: CATGTGGLVGYNTEAFF